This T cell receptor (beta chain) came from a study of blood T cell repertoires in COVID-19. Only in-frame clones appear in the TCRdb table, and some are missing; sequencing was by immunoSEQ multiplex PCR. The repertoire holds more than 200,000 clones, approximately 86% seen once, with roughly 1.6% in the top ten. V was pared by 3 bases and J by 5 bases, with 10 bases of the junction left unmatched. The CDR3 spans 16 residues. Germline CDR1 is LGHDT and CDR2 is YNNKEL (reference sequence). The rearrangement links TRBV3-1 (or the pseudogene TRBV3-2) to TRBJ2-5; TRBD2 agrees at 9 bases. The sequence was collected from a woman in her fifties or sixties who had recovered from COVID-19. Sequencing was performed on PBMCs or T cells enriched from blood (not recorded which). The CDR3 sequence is CASSHLTSGPYETQYF. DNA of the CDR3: TGTGCCAGCAGCCACCTGACTAGCGGTCCGTATGAGACCCAGTACTTC.